The 17 T cell receptor beta chains below were found in one sample sequenced in a study of blood T cell repertoires in COVID-19 (dated by TCRdb to 2020 to 2022). The library came from the immunoSEQ multiplex PCR assay. The clones in this table, taken by TCRdb from immuneACCESS, are in-frame only. Not every clone is retained; where verified, under half of the shortfall comes from an unresolved V gene, and the cause of the rest is unknown. For this sample there are approximately 180,000 clones; over 75% appear just once. About 2.7% of the sample lies in the top ten. Sequencing was done on a sample of peripheral blood. These receptors all stem from a middle-aged man with active or convalescent COVID-19.

The genes are TRBV7-9 and TRBJ1-5, with 7 bases that match TRBD1. Germline assignment: CDR1 SEHNR and CDR2 FQNEAQ (reference sequence). The CDR3 spans 17 residues. V was pared by 0 bases and J by 3 bases, with 8 bases of the junction left unmatched. CDR3 DNA sequence: TGTGCCAGCAGCTTAGCAGCCCGACAGGGTTTCAATCAGCCCCAGCATTTT. Residues: CASSLAARQGFNQPQHF. The complete variable domain, with remaining parts taken from reference TRBV7-9 and TRBJ1-5, reads DTGVSQNPRHKITKRGQNVTFRCDPISEHNRLYWYRQTLGQGPEFLTYFQNEAQLEKSRLLSDRFSAERPKGSFSTLEIQRTEQGDSAMYLCASSLAARQGFNQPQHFGDGTRLSIL.

This clone has a single count. This rearrangement joins TRBV5-5 to TRBJ2-2, with a tentative D call TRBD1 (6 bases). The CDR3 has 16 amino acids. Germline-derived CDR1 and CDR2 are SGHKS and YYEKEE (reference sequence). Trimming shortened V by 1 base and J by 6 bases, and 16 bases separated the two germline ends. The CDR3 is CASSLIAGTLAGELFF. Written as DNA, the CDR3 is TGTGCCAGCAGCTTGATAGCCGGGACACTGGCCGGGGAGCTGTTTTTT.

The V call is TRBV19, the J call TRBJ1-2; D not resolved. Trimming shortened V by 5 bases and J by 2 bases, and 12 bases separated the two germline ends. Germline lookup yields CDR1 LNHDA and CDR2 SQIVND (reference sequence). The CDR3 totals 14 residues. DNA of the CDR3: TGTGCCAGTAGTCTAACCGGGTCGAACTATGGCTACACCTTC. Translating it yields CASSLTGSNYGYTF.

The rearrangement joins TRBV6-1 to TRBJ1-1; no reliable D call. CDR1 is MNHNS and CDR2 is SASEGT in the germline V gene. The length of the CDR3 is 14 residues. V was cut by 1 base and J by 8 bases, with 14 bases left in between. The CDR3 reads CASSEDPGLREAFF. CDR3 nucleotides: TGTGCCAGCAGTGAAGACCCGGGTCTCAGAGAAGCTTTCTTT.

The chain employs TRBV6-6 and TRBJ1-2, with 8 bases identical to TRBD1. CDR3 length: 15 amino acids. Germline V gives CDR1 MNHNY, CDR2 SVGAGI (reference sequence). The V and J ends lost 5 bases and 4 bases, in that order; junction bases with no gene match: 9. CDR3 DNA sequence: TGTGCCAGCAGTCCTATCACAGGGGGACCCTATGGCTACACCTTC. Its translation: CASSPITGGPYGYTF.

The V and J genes are TRBV6-5 and TRBJ2-3; D is possibly TRBD2 (6 bases). CDR1 and CDR2 (germline): MNHEY, SVGAGI. Trimming cost V 6 bases and J 5 bases, with 12 bases left between them. The CDR3 is made up of 13 amino acids. The CDR3 DNA reads TGTGCCAGCAGGCGGGGCCTTGGAGATACGCAGTATTTT. Amino acid sequence: CASRRGLGDTQYF.

This clone came up once. The chain carries TRBV19 and TRBJ2-3; no firm D call. The germline V gene encodes CDR1 LNHDA and CDR2 SQIVND (reference sequence). This CDR3 is built from 14 residues. The ends were cut back, 4 bases at V and 2 bases at J, with 10 bases in the middle. The CDR3 DNA is TGTGCCAGTAGTAAGAACGGTAACACAGATACGCAGTATTTT. It codes for CASSKNGNTDTQYF.

The chain uses TRBV9 and TRBJ2-3; 8 bases fit TRBD2. The CDR3 contains 15 residues. CDR1 SGDLS and CDR2 YYNGEE come from the germline V gene. Trimming cost V 1 base and J 5 bases; bases outside gene matches: 6. CDR3 coding DNA: TGTGCCAGCAGCGTAAAGGCGGGGGGAGGAGATACGCAGTATTTT. Translating it yields CASSVKAGGGDTQYF.

The J gene is TRBJ1-2, the V gene TRBV19; the D is unclear. The CDR3 is made up of 12 amino acids. V was trimmed by 4 bases and J by 3 bases, leaving 6 bases between them. Per the germline V gene, CDR1 is LNHDA and CDR2 is SQIVND (reference sequence). Here the CDR3 reads CASSTPDYGYTF. CDR3 coding DNA: TGTGCCAGTAGTACCCCGGACTATGGCTACACCTTC.

The CDR3 nucleotides are TGTGCCAGCAGTGAGGGGACAGGGCTCTCTGGGGCCAACGTCCTGACTTTC. Encoded protein: CASSEGTGLSGANVLTF. The chain is built from TRBV2 and TRBJ2-6; 9 bases line up with TRBD1. The CDR3 is 17 residues long. Losses at the gene ends were 3 bases for V and 0 bases for J; bases not matched to a gene: 3. Germline lookup yields CDR1 SNHLY and CDR2 FYNNEI.

This clone was seen just once. V is TRBV7-9 and J is TRBJ1-1, with a weak D call TRBD1 (6 bases). Trimming removed 3 bases at V and 8 bases at J, with 10 bases between. This CDR3 has 12 residues. Germline V gives CDR1 SEHNR, CDR2 FQNEAQ (reference sequence). This CDR3 reads CASSFGGREAFF. The CDR3 bases are TGTGCCAGCAGCTTCGGGGGGCGGGAAGCTTTCTTT.

Of note for this clone: The same CDR3 can be traced to other DNA sequences in this sample. The genes are TRBV6-5 and TRBJ1-5; 8 nucleotides match TRBD1. Germline CDR1 MNHEY, CDR2 SVGAGI. The CDR3 totals 15 residues. Unmatched junction bases numbered 4, after V lost 6 bases and J lost 0 bases. The CDR3 DNA reads TGTGCCAGCAGCCGGACAGGGTATAGCAATCAGCCCCAGCATTTT. The encoded protein is CASSRTGYSNQPQHF.

This clone has just one count. This chain joins TRBV7-9 and TRBJ2-7; 10 nucleotides match TRBD1. The CDR3 runs to 13 residues. The V segment lost 4 bases and the J segment 6 bases; nucleotides outside the gene matches: 3. The V gene's germline CDR1 is SEHNR and CDR2 FQNEAQ (reference sequence). CDR3 in DNA: TGTGCCAGCAGCTCCGGGACAGGGGTCGAGCAGTACTTC. Translating it yields CASSSGTGVEQYF.

The CDR3 loop is CASRRHSGGLQETQYF. The CDR3 bases are TGTGCCAGCAGGAGGCATAGCGGGGGACTACAAGAGACCCAGTACTTC. The chain is built from TRBV11-2 and TRBJ2-5; 9 nucleotides agree with TRBD2. Losses at the gene ends were 6 bases for V and 2 bases for J; bases not matched to a gene: 10. This CDR3 contains 16 residues. CDR1 SGHAT and CDR2 FQNNGV come from the germline V gene.

The chain combines TRBV5-4 with TRBJ2-1; TRBD2 agrees at 12 bases. J lost 2 bases, V lost 0 bases, and 6 bases had no gene match. This CDR3 region has 18 residues. Germline V gives CDR1 SGHNT, CDR2 YYREEE (reference sequence). CDR3 residues: CASSLDLPSGGAYNEQFF. DNA for the CDR3: TGTGCCAGCAGCTTGGACCTCCCTAGCGGGGGGGCCTACAATGAGCAGTTCTTC. The full variable domain, with the rest looked up from reference TRBV5-4 and TRBJ2-1, is ETGVTQSPTHLIKTRGQQVTLRCSSQSGHNTVSWYQQALGQGPQFIFQYYREEENGRGNFPPRFSGLQFPNYSSELNVNALELDDSALYLCASSLDLPSGGAYNEQFFGPGTRLTVL.

The chain combines TRBV4-1 with TRBJ1-4; D not resolved. With 4 bases removed from V and 7 bases from J, the gap between germline ends came to 16 bases. Looked up from germline, CDR1 is MGHRA and CDR2 is YSYEKL. This CDR3 comprises 15 residues. This CDR3 is CASSLTRGQFEKLFF. The CDR3 nucleotides are TGCGCCAGCAGCCTAACAAGAGGGCAATTTGAAAAACTGTTTTTT.

The count of this clone is one. The rearrangement links TRBV18 to TRBJ2-5, with no clear D. The CDR3 totals 16 residues. V shed 1 base and J shed 5 bases, with 17 bases lying between them. CDR1 is KGHSH, CDR2 LQKENI, per germline. CDR3 residues: CASSPRVAAGRETQYF. As DNA, the CDR3 is TGTGCCAGCTCACCACGGGTGGCGGCCGGTCGGGAGACCCAGTACTTC.